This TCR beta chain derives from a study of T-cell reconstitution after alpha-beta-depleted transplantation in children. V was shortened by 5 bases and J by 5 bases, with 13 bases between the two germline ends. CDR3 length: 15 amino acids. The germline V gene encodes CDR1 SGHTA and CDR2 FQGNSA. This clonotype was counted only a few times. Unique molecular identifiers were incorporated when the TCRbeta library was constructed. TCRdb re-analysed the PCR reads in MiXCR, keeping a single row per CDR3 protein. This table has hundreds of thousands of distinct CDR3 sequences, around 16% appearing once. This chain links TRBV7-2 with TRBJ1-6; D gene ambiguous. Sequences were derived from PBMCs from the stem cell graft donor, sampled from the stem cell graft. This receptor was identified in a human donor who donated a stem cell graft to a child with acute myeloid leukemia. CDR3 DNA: TGTGCCAGCAGCCCCGGAGTGGGAGATAATTCACCCCTCCACTTT. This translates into CASSPGVGDNSPLHF.